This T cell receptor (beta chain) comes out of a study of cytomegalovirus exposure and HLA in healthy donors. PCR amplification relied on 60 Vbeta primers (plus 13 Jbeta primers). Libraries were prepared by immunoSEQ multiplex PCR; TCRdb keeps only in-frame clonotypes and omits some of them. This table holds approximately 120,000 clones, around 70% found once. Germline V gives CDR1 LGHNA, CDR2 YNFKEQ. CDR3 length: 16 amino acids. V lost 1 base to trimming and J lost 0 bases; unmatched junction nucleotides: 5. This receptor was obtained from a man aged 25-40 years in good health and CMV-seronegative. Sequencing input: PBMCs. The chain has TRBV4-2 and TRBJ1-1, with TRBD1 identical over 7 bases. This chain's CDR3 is CASSQAIQGLNTEAFF. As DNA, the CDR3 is TGTGCCAGCAGCCAAGCAATACAGGGGCTGAACACTGAAGCTTTCTTT.